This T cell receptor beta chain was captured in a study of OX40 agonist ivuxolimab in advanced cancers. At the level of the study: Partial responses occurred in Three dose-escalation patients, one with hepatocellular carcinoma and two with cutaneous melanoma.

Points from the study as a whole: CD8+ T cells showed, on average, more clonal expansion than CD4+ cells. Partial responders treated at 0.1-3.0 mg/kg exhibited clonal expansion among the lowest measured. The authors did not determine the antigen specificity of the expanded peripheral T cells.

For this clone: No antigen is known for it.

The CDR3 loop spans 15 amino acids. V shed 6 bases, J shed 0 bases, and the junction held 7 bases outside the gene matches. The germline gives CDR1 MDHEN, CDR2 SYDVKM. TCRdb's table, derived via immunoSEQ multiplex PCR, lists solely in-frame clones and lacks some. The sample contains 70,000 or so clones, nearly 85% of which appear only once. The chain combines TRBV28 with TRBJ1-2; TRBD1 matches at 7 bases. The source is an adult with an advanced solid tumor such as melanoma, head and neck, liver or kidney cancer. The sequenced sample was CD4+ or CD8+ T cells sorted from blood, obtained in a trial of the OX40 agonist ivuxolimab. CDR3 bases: TGTGCCAGCAGACCTGGGACAGCGGCTAACTATGGCTACACCTTC. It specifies CASRPGTAANYGYTF.